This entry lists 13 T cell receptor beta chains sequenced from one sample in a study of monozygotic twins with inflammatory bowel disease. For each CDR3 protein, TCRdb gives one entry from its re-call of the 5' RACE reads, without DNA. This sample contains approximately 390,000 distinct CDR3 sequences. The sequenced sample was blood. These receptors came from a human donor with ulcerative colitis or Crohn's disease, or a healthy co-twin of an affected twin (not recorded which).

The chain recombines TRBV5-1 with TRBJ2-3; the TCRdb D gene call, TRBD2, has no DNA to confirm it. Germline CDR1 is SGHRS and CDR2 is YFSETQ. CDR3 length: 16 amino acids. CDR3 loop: CASSYGGSYITDTQYF.

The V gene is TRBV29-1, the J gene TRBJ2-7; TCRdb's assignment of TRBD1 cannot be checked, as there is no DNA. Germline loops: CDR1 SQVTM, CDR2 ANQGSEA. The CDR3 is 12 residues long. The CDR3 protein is CSVGQGNNEQYF.

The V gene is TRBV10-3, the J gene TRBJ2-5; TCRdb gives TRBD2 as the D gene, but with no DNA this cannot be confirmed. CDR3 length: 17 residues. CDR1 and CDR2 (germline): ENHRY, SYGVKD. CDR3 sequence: CAISELGVRTSGETQYF.

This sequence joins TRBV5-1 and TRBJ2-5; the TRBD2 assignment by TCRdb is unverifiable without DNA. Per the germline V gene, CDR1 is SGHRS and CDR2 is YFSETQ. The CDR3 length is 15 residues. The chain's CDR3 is CASSRGTSGGETQYF.

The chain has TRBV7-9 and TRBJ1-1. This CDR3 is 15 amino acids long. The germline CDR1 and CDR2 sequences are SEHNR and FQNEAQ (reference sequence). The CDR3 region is CASSPLNRQDTEAFF.

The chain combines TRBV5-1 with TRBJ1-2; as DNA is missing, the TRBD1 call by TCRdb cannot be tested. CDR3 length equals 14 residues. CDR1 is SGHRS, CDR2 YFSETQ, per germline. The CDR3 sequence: CASSLRGRGYGYTF.

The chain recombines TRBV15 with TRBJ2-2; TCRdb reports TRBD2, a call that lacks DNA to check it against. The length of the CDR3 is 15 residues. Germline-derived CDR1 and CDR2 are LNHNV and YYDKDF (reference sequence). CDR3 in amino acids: CATMEVGVITGELFF.

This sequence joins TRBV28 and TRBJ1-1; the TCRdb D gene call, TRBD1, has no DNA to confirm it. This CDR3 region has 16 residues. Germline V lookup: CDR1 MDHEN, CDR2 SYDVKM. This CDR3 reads CASSSTGRGLNTEAFF.

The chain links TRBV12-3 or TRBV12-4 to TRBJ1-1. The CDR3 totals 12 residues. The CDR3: CATRAADAEAFF.

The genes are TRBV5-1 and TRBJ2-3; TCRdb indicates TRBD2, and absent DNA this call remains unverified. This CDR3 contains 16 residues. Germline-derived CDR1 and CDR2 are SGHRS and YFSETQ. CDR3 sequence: CASSPRGAGSTDTQYF.

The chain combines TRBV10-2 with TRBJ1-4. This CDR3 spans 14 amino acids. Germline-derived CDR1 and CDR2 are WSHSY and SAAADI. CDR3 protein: CASSELGPQEKLFF.

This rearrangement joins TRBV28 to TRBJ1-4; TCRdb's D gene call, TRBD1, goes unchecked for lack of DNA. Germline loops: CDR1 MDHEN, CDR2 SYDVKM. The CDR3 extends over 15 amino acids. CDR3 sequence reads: CASRNAGPLAEKLFF.

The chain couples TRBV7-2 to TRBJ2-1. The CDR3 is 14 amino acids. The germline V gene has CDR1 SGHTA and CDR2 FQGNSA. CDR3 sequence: CASSFKGPYNEQFF.